Reported below is one T cell receptor beta chain. The antigen is unknown. This sequence may be a read error, since a much larger clone differs from it by one base. As the CDR3 is not closed by the conserved phenylalanine or tryptophan, this likely results from a read error. The data derive from a study of Graves' ophthalmopathy and Graves' hyperthyroidism. Study conclusions and caveats: With around 70% sensitivity and roughly 76% specificity, the model predicted ophthalmopathy progression.

The V gene lost 3 bases and the J gene lost 7 bases, with 12 bases spanning the gap. CDR1 LNHDA and CDR2 SQIVND come from the germline V gene (reference sequence). The CDR3 has 13 amino acids. From RNA, the CDR3 regions of TCR beta chains were amplified and sequenced. After a first-round RT-PCR with HTBI primers, a second-round multiplex PCR was run. TCRdb passed the multiplex PCR reads through MiXCR, listing each CDR3 protein once. The sample carries over a million distinct CDR3 sequences, about two fifths recorded once. Exclusion applied to patients with other autoimmune diseases, uncontrolled infections, pregnancy or lactation. Patients were diagnosed from clinical symptoms, serum thyroxine, TRAb, thyroid ultrasound and orbital computed tomography.

The clonotype was recovered from an adult man with Graves' hyperthyroidism. Input material: peripheral blood or thyroid tissue (not recorded which). V and J are TRBV19 and TRBJ1-1; no clear D. CDR3 sequence (DNA): TGTGCCAGTAGTATTCTTATGAGAAATGAAGCTTTCCTT. Its translation is CASSILMRNEAFL.